This TCR beta chain was found in a study of identical twins. General observations from the study: High-abundance cord blood beta clonotypes had fewer insertions; memory repertoires showed none.

Every one of the donors was a healthy Caucasian. This CDR3 comprises 15 residues. Germline loops: CDR1 DFQATT, CDR2 SNEGSKA (reference sequence). The trim removed 0 bases at V and 5 bases at J, leaving 6 bases unmatched. This clonotype has only a few counts. The antigen is not known. cDNA molecules carried unique molecular identifiers, and template switching added a universal primer site. TCRdb used MiXCR to reprocess the 5' RACE reads, holding one entry per CDR3 protein. The sample carries a few hundred thousand distinct CDR3 sequences, roughly 13% recorded once. The data also belong to a second study, concerning yellow fever vaccine responses in identical twins. From that paper: Twins reportedly showed a vaccine T cell response that seemed partly convergent and partly personalized.

The rearrangement joins TRBV20-1 to TRBJ2-3, with TRBD1 matching over 9 bases. Sequences were obtained from memory (CD45RO+) T cells sorted from blood. This TCR came from a woman younger than 30 in good health. This chain's CDR3 is CSARDLTGGIDTQYF. CDR3 DNA sequence: TGCAGTGCTAGAGATCTGACAGGGGGGATAGATACGCAGTATTTT.